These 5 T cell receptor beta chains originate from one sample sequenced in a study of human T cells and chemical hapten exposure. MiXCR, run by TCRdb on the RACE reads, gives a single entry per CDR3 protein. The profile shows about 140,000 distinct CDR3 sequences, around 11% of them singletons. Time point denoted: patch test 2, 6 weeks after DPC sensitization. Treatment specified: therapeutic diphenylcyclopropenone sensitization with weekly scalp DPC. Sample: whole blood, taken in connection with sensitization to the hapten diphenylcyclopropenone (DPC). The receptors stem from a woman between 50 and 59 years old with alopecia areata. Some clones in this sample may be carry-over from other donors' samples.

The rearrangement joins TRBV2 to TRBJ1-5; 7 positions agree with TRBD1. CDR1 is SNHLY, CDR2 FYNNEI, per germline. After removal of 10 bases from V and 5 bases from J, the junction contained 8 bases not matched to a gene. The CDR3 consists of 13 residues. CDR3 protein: CATSGQDYQPQHF. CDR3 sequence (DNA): TGTGCCACCTCCGGACAGGACTATCAGCCCCAGCATTTT.

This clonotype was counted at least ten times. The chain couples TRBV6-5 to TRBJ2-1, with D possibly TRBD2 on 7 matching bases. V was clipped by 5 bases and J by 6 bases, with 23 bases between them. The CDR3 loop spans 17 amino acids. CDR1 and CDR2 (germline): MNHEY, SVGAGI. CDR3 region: CASSGLAGALLSNEQFF. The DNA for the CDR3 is TGTGCCAGCAGTGGCCTTGCGGGGGCCCTCCTTAGCAATGAGCAGTTCTTC.

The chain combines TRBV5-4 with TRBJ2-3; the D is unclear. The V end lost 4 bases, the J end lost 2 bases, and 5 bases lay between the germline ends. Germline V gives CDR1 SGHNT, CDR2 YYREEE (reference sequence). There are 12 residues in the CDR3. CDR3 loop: CASSRATDTQYF. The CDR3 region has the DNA TGTGCCAGCAGCCGGGCCACAGATACGCAGTATTTT.

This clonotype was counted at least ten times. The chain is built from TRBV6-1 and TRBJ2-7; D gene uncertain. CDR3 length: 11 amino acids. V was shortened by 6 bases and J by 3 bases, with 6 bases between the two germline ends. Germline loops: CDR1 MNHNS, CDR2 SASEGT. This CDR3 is CASRNFYEQYF. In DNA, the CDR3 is TGTGCCAGCAGGAACTTCTACGAGCAGTACTTC.

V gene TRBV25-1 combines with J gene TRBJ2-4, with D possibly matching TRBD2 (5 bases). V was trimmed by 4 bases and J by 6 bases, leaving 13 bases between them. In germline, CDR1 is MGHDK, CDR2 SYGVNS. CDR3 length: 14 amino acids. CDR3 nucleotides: TGTGCCAGCAGTGTGCCGGCCGAGGGAAACATTCAGTACTTC. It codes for CASSVPAEGNIQYF. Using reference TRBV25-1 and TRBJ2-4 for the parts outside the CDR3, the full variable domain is EADIYQTPRYLVIGTGKKITLECSQTMGHDKMYWYQQDPGMELHLIHYSYGVNSTEKGDLSSESTVSRIRTEHFPLTLESARPSHTSQYLCASSVPAEGNIQYFGAGTRLSVL.